This TCR beta chain was captured by sequencing in a study of T cell repertoires in cytomegalovirus infection (dated by TCRdb to the late 2010s). With respect to the entire study: Recently identified HLA-C-restricted CMV epitopes, whose presentation resists viral immunomodulation, were targeted by peptide stimulations together with well-studied HLA-B-restricted epitopes. Donor HLA type was relevant to the analysis, as public TCR beta signatures indicated carriage of CMV infection together with the matching HLA type.

A note on this clonotype: Its target antigen remains unknown. It has no much larger one-base neighbor in the sample; base qualities were not kept.

V ends up 2 bases short and J 2 bases short, with an unmatched junction base count of 4. The CDR3 covers 15 residues, taking in both the cysteine and the phenylalanine. Of all the DNA, just the CDR3 is kept, 45 bases in frame from base 1. Sequences MNHGY (CDR1) and SAAAGT (CDR2) are obtained from the germline V gene. Instrument used: Illumina HiSeq 1500. The raw public reads went through TCRdb reprocessing: fastp at Q25, MiXCR clone calling, in-frame beta chains kept. Records with the same CDR3 protein are collapsed into one entry carrying the most frequent genes and DNA. A total of around 900,000 distinct CDR3 sequences appear in this sample, 25% to 40% of them only once. The ten largest make up 13% of the sample. Per the publication, the treatment or condition label means: in vitro stimulation with specific CMV peptide epitopes to enrich CMV-specific T cells. On the study overall, not on this receptor specifically: The ex vivo response was dominated by HLA-C-restricted CMV-specific TCR beta clonotypes, which also provided the single most frequent clonotype in two of eight donors. Carriers of CMV infection plus the relevant HLA type were discriminated by the cumulative frequency of public TCR beta family members in the study cohort and in an independent approximately 360-donor cohort.

The chain links TRBV6-8 with TRBJ2-5, with TRBD1 identical over 8 junction bases. The receptor was derived from a human donor in good health (CMV status not recorded). Some clones in this sample may be carry-over from other donors' samples. The sample in question was cultured CD8+ T cells from PBMCs, obtained from culture after CMV antigen stimulation. The nucleotide sequence reads as follows: TGTGCCAGCAGTTACGGGACAGGAAGGCAAGAGACCCAGTACTTC. This encodes CASSYGTGRQETQYF.